This T cell receptor (beta chain) was profiled in a study of T-cell memory formation after mild COVID-19. Study in general: In these data, TCR clusters were largely donor specific. Regarding the study as a whole: A balance of CD4 and CD8 characterized clones contracting day 15 to 85, whereas later expanders leaned CD4+. Among clones peaking at day 37 in the second wave, SARS-CoV-2 specificity remained unconfirmed.

Details on this clonotype: Antigen: not known.

The V and J ends lost 0 bases and 2 bases respectively, with 7 bases between them. Looked up from germline, CDR1 is SGHTA and CDR2 is FQGNSA. The CDR3 has 15 amino acids. A single record per CDR3 protein comes from TCRdb applying MiXCR to the 5' RACE reads. This sample has under 300,000 distinct CDR3 sequences, with around 8% found just once. Sequences were obtained from PBMCs or a T cell subset sorted from them (not recorded which). This clonotype was obtained from a man younger than 30 who had mild COVID-19 (a few samples of this study predate the infection). Cell type and time point are not known. The V call is TRBV7-2, the J call TRBJ2-2; D call uncertain. As DNA, the CDR3 is TGTGCCAGCAGCTTAGCGAACAGAAACACCGGGGAGCTGTTTTTT. Amino acid sequence: CASSLANRNTGELFF.